A single sample is the source of the 19 T cell receptor beta chains below, sequenced in a study of T cells expressing NK-cell markers. With the 5' RACE reads reprocessed, TCRdb shows one record per CDR3 protein and no DNA. The sample totals roughly 390,000 distinct CDR3 sequences. Sequencing was carried out using blood T cells: a sorted CD56 or NKG2C T cell subset, CD4+ or CD8+ T cells, or bulk PBMC T cells (not recorded which). Receptors were obtained from a man aged 18-70 years in good health.

CDR3 amino acids: CASSPFRDTRPVDNYGYTF. The chain has TRBV18 and TRBJ1-2; with no DNA, the TCRdb D assignment of TRBD1 cannot be verified. The CDR3 has 19 residues. From germline, CDR1 is KGHSH and CDR2 LQKENI. Full variable domain (remainder filled in from reference TRBV18 and TRBJ1-2): NAGVMQNPRHLVRRRGQEARLRCSPMKGHSHVYWYRQLPEEGLKFMVYLQKENIIDESGMPKERFSAEFPKEGPSILRIQQVVRGDSAAYFCASSPFRDTRPVDNYGYTFGSGTRLTVV.

The chain joins TRBV7-9 to TRBJ1-1; the TRBD1 assignment by TCRdb is unverifiable without DNA. Germline CDR1 and CDR2: SEHNR and FQNEAQ (reference sequence). The CDR3 loop spans 15 amino acids. The CDR3 reads CASRLTGGVGTEAFF.

The genes are TRBV5-1 and TRBJ2-3; TCRdb's assignment of TRBD1 cannot be checked, as there is no DNA. In germline, CDR1 is SGHRS, CDR2 YFSETQ. This CDR3 comprises 15 residues. CDR3 residues: CASSAGGAGTGTQYF.

This chain connects TRBV21-1 to TRBJ2-7; the D gene TCRdb calls, TRBD1, cannot be checked with no DNA. TRBV21-1 is termed a pseudogene. This CDR3 spans 14 amino acids. This chain's CDR3 is CASHRSGTLYEQYF.

The rearrangement links TRBV27 to TRBJ2-5; TCRdb's D gene call, TRBD1, goes unchecked for lack of DNA. Germline V lookup: CDR1 MNHEY, CDR2 SMNVEV (reference sequence). This CDR3 comprises 15 residues. Here the CDR3 reads CASSLGGIGVETQYF.

This sequence joins TRBV10-3 and TRBJ2-1; TCRdb selects TRBD1, and the lack of DNA leaves this call unchecked. Germline lookup yields CDR1 ENHRY and CDR2 SYGVKD. This CDR3 is built from 16 residues. The CDR3 is CATGATDASSYNEQFF.

The V and J genes are TRBV25-1 and TRBJ2-7; TCRdb picks TRBD1, but there is no DNA to check that call. Looked up from germline, CDR1 is MGHDK and CDR2 is SYGVNS. This CDR3 contains 15 residues. CDR3 in amino acids: CASSERRGFDNEQYF.

The chain recombines TRBV5-4 with TRBJ2-7. Germline V gene lookup returns CDR1 SGHNT and CDR2 YYREEE (reference sequence). The CDR3 is made up of 14 amino acids. Here the CDR3 reads CASSYYGALYEQYF.

CDR3 sequence: CSVNGQGCPQVHF. The J gene is TRBJ1-6, the V gene TRBV29-1; absent DNA, TCRdb's TRBD1 call cannot be checked. Germline V CDR1 and CDR2: SQVTM, ANQGSEA. The CDR3 is made up of 13 amino acids.

The rearrangement joins TRBV29-1 to TRBJ2-1; the D gene TCRdb calls, TRBD1, cannot be checked with no DNA. Looked up from germline, CDR1 is SQVTM and CDR2 is ANQGSEA. This CDR3 is 13 amino acids long. CDR3 region: CSVEPGPHNEQFF.

The chain carries TRBV7-2 and TRBJ2-7; there is no DNA to check the TCRdb D call of TRBD1. This CDR3 has 16 amino acids. Germline assignment: CDR1 SGHTA and CDR2 FQGNSA. CDR3 in amino acids: CASSLALSNVGAEQYF.

V is TRBV20-1 and J is TRBJ1-6; as DNA is missing, the TRBD1 call by TCRdb cannot be tested. The CDR3 spans 14 residues. CDR1 is DFQATT and CDR2 is SNEGSKA in the germline V gene (reference sequence). This chain's CDR3 is CSARTGQGYSPLHF.

V gene TRBV5-1 combines with J gene TRBJ2-1; TCRdb reports TRBD2, a call that lacks DNA to check it against. Germline V gives CDR1 SGHRS, CDR2 YFSETQ. This CDR3 contains 15 residues. CDR3 protein: CASSLLAGTYNEQFF.

The chain links TRBV20-1 to TRBJ2-7; TCRdb returns TRBD2, unconfirmable since there is no DNA. CDR1 and CDR2 (germline): DFQATT, SNEGSKA (reference sequence). CDR3 length: 14 amino acids. The CDR3 region is CSAATGTSQIEQYF.

This chain links TRBV7-2 with TRBJ2-3; TCRdb names TRBD2, which stays unverified in the absence of DNA. Germline V gives CDR1 SGHTA, CDR2 FQGNSA. The CDR3 sequence is 13 residues long. The CDR3 region is CARQEGYTDTQYF.

The V gene is TRBV7-2, the J gene TRBJ2-1; the TCRdb call, TRBD1, lacks DNA for checking. This CDR3 is built from 14 residues. The V gene's germline CDR1 is SGHTA and CDR2 FQGNSA. The CDR3 sequence is CASSSGQNSLEQFF.

This chain joins TRBV11-3 and TRBJ2-1; TCRdb indicates TRBD2, and absent DNA this call remains unverified. Germline V gene sequence: CDR1 SGHNT, CDR2 YENEEA. The CDR3 loop spans 16 amino acids. This CDR3 reads CASSLVSHSGANEQFF. Looking up the rest from reference TRBV11-3 and TRBJ2-1 gives the full variable domain: EAGVVQSPRYKIIEKKQPVAFWCNPISGHNTLYWYLQNLGQGPELLIRYENEEAVDDSQLPKDRFSAERLKGVDSTLKIQPAELGDSAVYLCASSLVSHSGANEQFFGPGTRLTVL.

The chain joins TRBV18 to TRBJ1-2. CDR1 and CDR2 from the germline V gene are KGHSH and LQKENI. This CDR3 region has 17 residues. The CDR3 loop reads CASSPQSSTATNYGYTF.

The chain joins TRBV13 to TRBJ2-7; TCRdb calls TRBD2, which cannot be checked without DNA. CDR1 PRHDT and CDR2 FYEKMQ come from the germline V gene (reference sequence). This CDR3 comprises 15 residues. The CDR3 sequence: CASSHRGLAAYEQYF.